The clone carrying this T cell receptor beta chain was seen repeatedly, ten times or more. Its target is not known. The CDR3 consists of 12 residues. Germline CDR1 SNHLY, CDR2 FYNNEI. V was trimmed by 5 bases and J by 7 bases, leaving 8 bases between them. For sorted subsets, approximately 0.2 ug DNA per replicate equaled 30,000 or so T cell genomes. The assay was immunoSEQ multiplex PCR, and TCRdb's table has in-frame clones only and misses some. The sample contains around 700,000 clones, about three quarters of which appear only once. Donors comprised healthy HIV-negative adults lacking recent acute infections or vaccinations. This entry is derived from a study of shared clonotypes between healthy human individuals. Findings and caveats of the study: Naive subsets generally exceeded memory subsets in estimated richness. Compared with clonotypes that all four donors shared, non-shared clonotypes had lower generation probabilities.

The receptor was isolated from a woman under 40 in good health. V gene TRBV2 combines with J gene TRBJ2-2; D ambiguous. Sequencing was performed on memory CD4+ T cells sorted from blood. Subset specified: CD45RA-negative fraction. In DNA form, the CDR3 reads TGTGCCAGCAGTTTCGGATACGGGGAGCTGTTTTTT. Its translation: CASSFGYGELFF.